The clone carrying this TCR beta chain is a singleton in its sample. Its antigen is undetermined. This record comes from a study of vaccination and CD4 T cells after COVID-19. The CDR3 totals 15 residues. Germline loops: CDR1 MGHRA, CDR2 YSYEKL. The ends lost 2 bases at V and 4 bases at J; junction bases unmatched: 3. Scientists ran DNA taken from cultured CD4+ T cells through the Oncomine TCR Beta short-read assay for sequencing. TCRdb reprocessed the PCR reads with MiXCR, giving one entry per CDR3 protein. The sample lists under 20,000 distinct CDR3 sequences, about three quarters occurring once. Treatment meaning: approximately 9-day PBMC culture with coronavirus spike peptide pools or control peptides (ViraFEST assay).

The source is a human donor who received a COVID-19 vaccine. Sequenced here: CD4+ T cells from blood, cultured in vitro, sampled after SARS-CoV-2 vaccination. The chain employs TRBV4-1 and TRBJ1-2; 11 nucleotides line up with TRBD1. CDR3 DNA sequence: TGCGCCAGCAGCCAACAGGGGACAGGGGGCTATGGCTACACCTTC. Amino acid sequence: CASSQQGTGGYGYTF.